The clone carrying this T cell receptor beta chain was found many times. Antigen specificity is unknown. This sample stems from a study of T cell repertoires in cytomegalovirus infection. Study context: Carrying CMV and the relevant HLA type showed in public TCR beta signatures. Findings of the study overall: Predominance within the ex vivo response was attributable to HLA-C-restricted CMV-specific TCR beta clonotypes. Adding up the frequency of public TCR beta families identified people who carried CMV plus the relevant HLA.

The germline gives CDR1 LNHNV, CDR2 YYDKDF (reference sequence). This CDR3 contains 17 residues. With V trimmed by 3 bases and J by 0 bases, 10 bases remained unmatched. TCRdb recomputed calls from the reads with MiXCR, one row per CDR3 protein. This sample has approximately 150,000 distinct CDR3 sequences, with under 8.5% found just once. This chain links TRBV15 with TRBJ1-1; the match to TRBD1 covers 7 bases. The specimen sequenced was PBMCs. The sequence was collected from a human donor in good health (CMV status not recorded). Some clones in this sample may be carry-over from other donors' samples. The CDR3 region has the DNA TGTGCCACCAGCAGGATACCGGGACAGCTAATGAACACTGAAGCTTTCTTT. This sequence encodes CATSRIPGQLMNTEAFF. The full variable domain, rest sourced from reference TRBV15 and TRBJ1-1, is DAMVIQNPRYQVTQFGKPVTLSCSQTLNHNVMYWYQQKSSQAPKLLFHYYDKDFNNEADTPDNFQSRRPNTSFCFLDIRSPGLGDTAMYLCATSRIPGQLMNTEAFFGQGTRLTVV.